This TCR beta chain was captured by sequencing in a study of blood T cell repertoires in COVID-19. TCRdb's copy holds only in-frame clones and misses some; the assay was immunoSEQ multiplex PCR. In the table there are around 360,000 clones, about 90% of which are singletons. Cohorts were assigned according to the clinical history that participants reported. Two consecutive negative NP/OP PCR tests, clearance, or resolved symptoms defined Cohort 3 recovery. CDR1 is SEHNR and CDR2 is FQNEAQ in the germline V gene (reference sequence). This CDR3 contains 13 residues. With V trimmed by 4 bases and J by 16 bases, 8 bases remained unmatched.

The TCR comes from a woman between 25 and 40 years old who had recovered from COVID-19. Sequenced material: PBMCs or T cells enriched from blood (not recorded which). The chain couples TRBV7-9 to TRBJ2-1; 12 nucleotides agree with TRBD1. The DNA of the CDR3 is TGTGCCAGCAGCTCCCGGGACAGGGGGCTCCCTTTCTTC. Its translation is CASSSRDRGLPFF.